Presented here are 7 T cell receptor beta chains from one specimen sequenced in a study of shared clonotypes between healthy human individuals. Profiled with immunoSEQ multiplex PCR; TCRdb holds only in-frame clones, not every one. The repertoire holds 2,500,000 or so clones, with around 90% as singletons. Sequenced material: naive CD4+ T cells from PBMCs. Subset given: CD45RA+ positively selected. Receptor source: a man younger than 35 in good health. Some clones in this sample may be carry-over from other donors' samples.

With regard to this clone: Distinct nucleotide sequences in the sample also encode this CDR3. V gene TRBV10-3 combines with J gene TRBJ2-7; no clear D gene. Germline loops: CDR1 ENHRY, CDR2 SYGVKD. Trimming stripped 0 bases from V and 0 bases from J, with 6 bases between. The CDR3 spans 14 residues. CDR3: CAISESYTSYEQYF. The CDR3 bases are TGTGCCATCAGTGAGTCATACACCTCCTACGAGCAGTACTTC.

J is TRBJ2-7 and V is TRBV27, with D possibly matching TRBD1 (6 bases). Germline V gives CDR1 MNHEY, CDR2 SMNVEV (reference sequence). V lost 3 bases and J lost 5, with 14 bases in between. The CDR3 is 14 residues long. The CDR3 region has the DNA TGTGCCAGCAGTTTGGAACAGGGCTACCACGAGCAGTACTTC. Residues: CASSLEQGYHEQYF.

This clone was seen a handful of times. The chain couples TRBV6-5 to TRBJ1-5, with 7 bases matching TRBD1. The V and J ends lost 6 bases and 4 bases, in that order; junction bases with no gene match: 9. Germline V gives CDR1 MNHEY, CDR2 SVGAGI. This CDR3 has 15 residues. The CDR3 sequence is CASSLNRDRNQPQHF. The CDR3 bases are TGTGCCAGCAGCCTCAACCGGGACAGAAATCAGCCCCAGCATTTT.

The chain has TRBV14 and TRBJ1-1, with D possibly TRBD1 on 5 matching bases. The CDR3 extends over 19 amino acids. With 0 bases removed from V and 1 base from J, the gap between germline ends came to 21 bases. Per germline, CDR1 SGHDN and CDR2 FVKESK. CDR3 amino acids: CASSQDRRGPAGTNTEAFF. CDR3 nucleotides: TGTGCCAGCAGCCAAGATCGGAGGGGCCCAGCAGGGACGAACACTGAAGCTTTCTTT.

V and J are TRBV5-4 and TRBJ1-1, with D maybe TRBD1 (5 bases). This CDR3 contains 15 residues. Germline V gene sequence: CDR1 SGHNT, CDR2 YYREEE (reference sequence). Trimming took off 7 bases at V and 1 base at J, with 17 bases between the two ends. The CDR3 region has the DNA TGTGCCAGCCCCGATGAACAGGCACCGAACACTGAAGCTTTCTTT. Translated: CASPDEQAPNTEAFF.

As DNA, the CDR3 is TGCAGCGGAAGTCCCGGGACAGGGAACAATGAGCAGTTCTTC. Translating it yields CSGSPGTGNNEQFF. V and J are TRBV29-1 and TRBJ2-1, with TRBD1 matching 9 bases. The CDR3 covers 14 residues. V trimming: 7 bases; J trimming: 5 bases; junction bases outside the gene matches: 9. Germline assignment: CDR1 SQVTM and CDR2 ANQGSEA.

CDR3 nucleotide sequence: TGCGCCAGCAGCCAAGATCTTTCGTATGGCTACACCTTC. This translates into CASSQDLSYGYTF. The V call is TRBV4-1, the J call TRBJ1-2, with no clear D. The CDR3 sequence is 13 residues long. Germline V gene data show CDR1 as MGHRA and CDR2 as YSYEKL. V was cut by 0 bases and J by 5 bases, with 7 bases left in between.